This TCR beta chain was captured by sequencing in a study of preoperative IRX-2 immunotherapy in early breast cancer. Treatment specified: preoperative locoregional IRX-2 cytokine immunotherapy. Patients received preoperative, locoregional IRX-2 cytokine immunotherapy in a phase Ib study. V dropped 5 bases and J dropped 4; count of bases not matched to a gene: 8. The germline V gene has CDR1 SGHNT and CDR2 YENEEA. This CDR3 is built from 15 residues. The assay was immunoSEQ multiplex PCR, and TCRdb's table has in-frame clones only and misses some. The sample includes about 28,000 clones, 70% to 85% of them seen just once.

V and J are TRBV11-3 and TRBJ1-2; 9 bases line up with TRBD1. This receptor was taken from a human donor with breast cancer. The biological material was taken from a patient treated with IRX-2 immunotherapy. CDR3 amino acids: CASSPSGTGSYGYTF. DNA of the CDR3: TGTGCCAGCAGCCCCAGCGGGACAGGGAGCTATGGCTACACCTTC.